These 25 T cell receptor beta chains share one sample of origin, sequenced in a study of shared clonotypes between healthy human individuals (TCRdb year 2020). Library preparation employed the immunoSEQ multiplex PCR assay. The source is immuneACCESS, and TCRdb retained only in-frame sequences with V and J called. Part of the clones is not carried over; for the studies checked, unresolved V genes explain less than half of this, and the remainder is unexplained. Within this sample are about 710,000 clones, with 73% of them counted one time only. Together, the top ten hold more than 1.5% of the sample. Sequenced material: memory CD4+ T cells sorted from blood. This specimen's cell subset or site label, interpreted: CD45RA-negative fraction. These receptor sequences come from a woman aged 25 to 39 in good health.

This chain links TRBV6-6 with TRBJ1-6; maybe TRBD1 (5 bases). Germline values: CDR1 MNHNY, CDR2 SVGAGI (reference sequence). CDR3 size: 13 residues. The V end lost 6 bases, the J end lost 4 bases, and 7 bases lay between the germline ends. Written as DNA, the CDR3 is TGTGCCAGCAGCAGGGCGTATAATTCACCCCTCCACTTT. This translates into CASSRAYNSPLHF.

Written as DNA, the CDR3 is TGTGCCAGCAGTTTACATCAAGGGAAACTGTTTTTT. Its translation: CASSLHQGKLFF. V usage is TRBV28 and J usage is TRBJ1-4; D is undetermined. Trimming took off 2 bases at V and 11 bases at J, with 9 bases between the two ends. Germline V CDR1 and CDR2: MDHEN, SYDVKM. The CDR3 extends over 12 amino acids.

The chain is built from TRBV7-9 and TRBJ1-4; D is perhaps TRBD1 (5 bases). Germline CDR1 and CDR2: SEHNR and FQNEAQ (reference sequence). Deletions cut 6 bases from V and 7 bases from J, with 9 bases between. The length of the CDR3 is 12 residues. CDR3 sequence: CASSRDGEKLFF. In DNA, the CDR3 is TGTGCCAGCAGTAGGGACGGTGAAAAACTGTTTTTT.

The chain has TRBV7-3 and TRBJ2-3; possible D gene TRBD2, 6 bases. Deletions cut 1 base from V and 2 bases from J, with 10 bases between. CDR3 length: 15 residues. Per germline, CDR1 SGHTA and CDR2 FQGTGA. Here the CDR3 reads CASSLMGDSTDTQYF. In nucleotides, the CDR3 is TGTGCCAGCAGCTTAATGGGGGACTCCACAGATACGCAGTATTTT.

The chain links TRBV9 to TRBJ1-2; 7 bases fit TRBD1. Germline CDR1 and CDR2: SGDLS and YYNGEE. The ends lost 5 bases at V and 9 bases at J; junction bases unmatched: 13. CDR3 length: 14 residues. CDR3 loop: CASSNTRTGVRYTF. The DNA for the CDR3 is TGTGCCAGCAGTAACACCCGAACAGGGGTGCGCTACACCTTC.

This clone was found a few times. The chain has TRBV10-3 and TRBJ2-1, with D maybe TRBD2 (6 bases). The germline CDR1 and CDR2 sequences are ENHRY and SYGVKD. The CDR3 is made up of 17 amino acids. Trimming shortened V by 1 base and J by 8 bases, and 21 bases separated the two germline ends. The CDR3 coding sequence is TGTGCCATCAGTGAGTTCCCCCGGGACTCAGAAGTACATGAGCAGTTCTTC. Its translation: CAISEFPRDSEVHEQFF.

This clone was counted once. This rearrangement joins TRBV6-5 to TRBJ2-7; D is possibly TRBD2 (6 bases). Germline CDR1 is MNHEY and CDR2 is SVGAGI. Trimming stripped 4 bases from V and 6 bases from J, with 19 bases between. The CDR3 is 15 residues long. CDR3 bases: TGTGCCAGCAGTTTAGGAGGGGAGTTGGTCGGCGAGCAGTACTTC. Translated, it gives CASSLGGELVGEQYF.

This chain joins TRBV7-2 and TRBJ2-7, with D tentatively TRBD2 (5 bases). The CDR3 extends over 14 amino acids. V lost 5 bases to trimming and J lost 0 bases, with 11 bases between them. CDR1 and CDR2 from the germline V gene are SGHTA and FQGNSA. CDR3 nucleotide sequence: TGTGCCAGCAGCATCCAGCGGTCCTCCTACGAGCAGTACTTC. Protein sequence: CASSIQRSSYEQYF.

The chain carries TRBV5-4 and TRBJ2-1; possibly TRBD2 for D (5 bases). The CDR3 sequence is 14 residues long. Germline V gene sequence: CDR1 SGHNT, CDR2 YYREEE (reference sequence). V gave up 0 bases and J gave up 6 bases, with 10 bases separating them. The CDR3 DNA follows: TGTGCCAGCAGCTTGGTCGGGAAGAGCAATGAGCAGTTCTTC. Its translation is CASSLVGKSNEQFF.

The genes are TRBV6-1 and TRBJ2-3; tentative D call: TRBD2 (7 bases). The CDR3 has 13 residues. From germline, CDR1 is MNHNS and CDR2 SASEGT. V was shortened by 1 base and J by 15 bases, with 17 bases between the two germline ends. The CDR3 DNA follows: TGTGCCAGCAGTGAAGTGTGGGGGGGCCTCCCTTATTTT. Translation gives CASSEVWGGLPYF.

V and J are TRBV5-1 and TRBJ2-3; D remains ambiguous. Germline V gives CDR1 SGHRS, CDR2 YFSETQ. V was pared by 4 bases and J by 1 base, with 13 bases between. The CDR3 spans 15 residues. Here the CDR3 DNA reads TGCGCCAGCAGCAACGTTTGGTCCGGCACAGATACGCAGTATTTT. This encodes CASSNVWSGTDTQYF.

V usage is TRBV14 and J usage is TRBJ2-4; 9 bases map to TRBD1. V was pared by 5 bases and J by 7 bases, with 12 bases of the junction left unmatched. Germline CDR1 is SGHDN and CDR2 is FVKESK. The CDR3 is 16 residues long. The CDR3 sequence is CASSRSGTGKGNIQYF. The CDR3 bases are TGTGCCAGCAGCAGATCCGGGACAGGGAAAGGTAACATTCAGTACTTC.

This chain connects TRBV29-1 to TRBJ2-1; tentatively, D is TRBD1 (6 bases). The CDR3 is 14 amino acids. Trimming took off 8 bases at V and 1 base at J, with 15 bases between the two ends. CDR1 is SQVTM, CDR2 ANQGSEA, per germline. In DNA form, the CDR3 reads TGCAGCCTGGCACGGCAGGGGTCCTACAATGAGCAGTTCTTC. It yields the protein CSLARQGSYNEQFF.

This clone was recorded a few times. V gene TRBV11-2 combines with J gene TRBJ2-7; no clear D. The V gene's germline CDR1 is SGHAT and CDR2 FQNNGV. The V and J ends lost 0 bases and 4 bases respectively, with 4 bases between them. CDR3 length equals 12 residues. The DNA for the CDR3 is TGTGCCAGCAGCTTAGAATGGTACGAGCAGTACTTC. Translation gives CASSLEWYEQYF.

J is TRBJ1-1 and V is TRBV6-5, with a weak D call TRBD1 (5 bases). The V end lost 0 bases, the J end lost 6 bases, and 14 bases lay between the germline ends. Germline values: CDR1 MNHEY, CDR2 SVGAGI. The CDR3 spans 15 residues. The chain's CDR3 is CASSYSTPGKAEAFF. The CDR3 DNA follows: TGTGCCAGCAGTTACTCGACGCCAGGGAAGGCTGAAGCTTTCTTT.

The rearrangement links TRBV29-1 to TRBJ2-1; perhaps TRBD1 as D (6 bases). Germline lookup yields CDR1 SQVTM and CDR2 ANQGSEA. Trimming took 6 bases from V and 1 from J, leaving 19 bases between them. This CDR3 contains 16 residues. The CDR3 sequence: CSVDRDTPRSYNEQFF. The CDR3 region has the DNA TGCAGCGTCGATCGGGACACCCCTAGATCCTACAATGAGCAGTTCTTC.

The chain carries TRBV28 and TRBJ2-3; TRBD2 aligns across 8 bases. Germline loops: CDR1 MDHEN, CDR2 SYDVKM. V gave up 6 bases and J gave up 0 bases; unmatched junction bases: 8. The CDR3 is 16 amino acids. DNA for the CDR3: TGTGCCAGCAGCCGTGGACTAGCACTGAGCACAGATACGCAGTATTTT. It codes for CASSRGLALSTDTQYF.

In its sample, this clone was seen a few times. One end of the junction fails to match germline, which may point to a read error. The chain is built from TRBV29-1 and TRBJ1-2; TRBD1 aligns across 9 bases. CDR1 and CDR2 (germline): SQVTM, ANQGSEA. The length of the CDR3 is 12 residues. In DNA form, the CDR3 reads TGCAGCGTGGACAGGGGAAGACTGGGGATTGCCTTC. Its translation is CSVDRGRLGIAF.

This chain's CDR3 is CASSFGTSDYEQYF. CDR3 in DNA: TGTGCCAGCAGCTTCGGGACTAGCGACTACGAGCAGTACTTC. The rearrangement uses TRBV7-9 and TRBJ2-7; 10 bases are shared with TRBD2. The germline CDR1 and CDR2 sequences are SEHNR and FQNEAQ (reference sequence). There are 14 residues in the CDR3. The V and J ends lost 3 bases and 3 bases, in that order; junction bases with no gene match: 2. The variable domain in full, with the rest retrieved from reference TRBV7-9 and TRBJ2-7, is DTGVSQNPRHKITKRGQNVTFRCDPISEHNRLYWYRQTLGQGPEFLTYFQNEAQLEKSRLLSDRFSAERPKGSFSTLEIQRTEQGDSAMYLCASSFGTSDYEQYFGPGTRLTVT.

In nucleotides, the CDR3 is TGTGCCAGCAGTGGGACTAGCGGCACCTACGAGCAGTACTTC. It codes for CASSGTSGTYEQYF. J is TRBJ2-7 and V is TRBV2; 10 positions match TRBD2. Germline V lookup: CDR1 SNHLY, CDR2 FYNNEI. This CDR3 region has 14 residues. Unmatched junction bases numbered 2, after V lost 4 bases and J lost 2 bases.

The V and J genes are TRBV4-1 and TRBJ2-3; 7 nucleotides line up with TRBD2. This CDR3 spans 15 amino acids. Unmatched junction bases numbered 7, after V lost 3 bases and J lost 4 bases. Germline V gives CDR1 MGHRA, CDR2 YSYEKL. The CDR3 spells CASSQLGGRSDTQYF. CDR3 in DNA: TGCGCCAGCAGCCAGCTGGGAGGGCGATCAGATACGCAGTATTTT.

This clone has just a few counts. Written as DNA, the CDR3 is TGTGCCAGCAGCGGGGACGGGCGGTATGGCTACACCTTC. Protein: CASSGDGRYGYTF. V usage is TRBV2 and J usage is TRBJ1-2; TRBD1 is a possible D gene (5 bases). V lost 6 bases and J 5 bases, leaving 13 bases between the germline ends. CDR3 length equals 13 residues. The germline CDR1 and CDR2 sequences are SNHLY and FYNNEI. The full variable domain, rest sourced from reference TRBV2 and TRBJ1-2, is EPEVTQTPSHQVTQMGQEVILRCVPISNHLYFYWYRQILGQKVEFLVSFYNNEISEKSEIFDDQFSVERPDGSNFTLKIRSTKLEDSAMYFCASSGDGRYGYTFGSGTRLTVV.

The J gene is TRBJ1-1, the V gene TRBV27; D might be TRBD1 (6 bases). The CDR3 loop spans 16 amino acids. V was pared by 6 bases and J by 0 bases, with 17 bases between. From germline, CDR1 is MNHEY and CDR2 SMNVEV (reference sequence). The CDR3 sequence is CASSSVGGAVNTEAFF. The CDR3 DNA follows: TGTGCCAGCAGCTCCGTCGGGGGCGCCGTGAACACTGAAGCTTTCTTT.

This clone was recorded a few times. The identical CDR3 is also encoded by other nucleotide sequences in the sample. The chain recombines TRBV28 with TRBJ1-5; possible D gene TRBD1, 5 bases. Germline V gene sequence: CDR1 MDHEN, CDR2 SYDVKM. The CDR3 spans 14 residues. Trimming pared 5 bases from V and 1 base from J, leaving 9 bases between. The CDR3 loop reads CASSPRGSNQPQHF. The CDR3 coding sequence is TGTGCCAGCAGTCCTCGGGGGAGCAATCAGCCCCAGCATTTT.

This chain links TRBV25-1 with TRBJ2-5, with TRBD2 identical over 14 bases. The CDR3 runs 17 residues. Germline V lookup: CDR1 MGHDK, CDR2 SYGVNS. The J segment lost 4 bases and the V segment lost 3 bases, leaving 7 bases of the junction unmatched. CDR3 protein: CASSDPGLAGEGETQYF. The CDR3 coding sequence is TGTGCCAGCAGTGATCCGGGACTAGCGGGAGAAGGAGAGACCCAGTACTTC. The whole variable domain, filled in from reference TRBV25-1 and TRBJ2-5, reads EADIYQTPRYLVIGTGKKITLECSQTMGHDKMYWYQQDPGMELHLIHYSYGVNSTEKGDLSSESTVSRIRTEHFPLTLESARPSHTSQYLCASSDPGLAGEGETQYFGPGTRLLVL.